In this sample, the clone carrying this T cell receptor (beta chain) turned up many times. No antigen is known for it. V shed 5 bases and J 7 bases; nucleotides not matched to a gene: 8. Germline CDR1 reads SGHTA; CDR2 reads FQGNSA. This CDR3 comprises 15 residues. This sample is part of a study of T cell repertoires in cytomegalovirus infection. Study-level information: A matching HLA type, together with CMV infection, was signaled by public TCR beta signatures.

TCRdb recomputed calls from the reads with MiXCR, one row per CDR3 protein. The sample yields a few hundred thousand distinct CDR3 sequences, 9% to 9.5% seen once. Study-wide findings and caveats: Based on cumulative public TCR beta family frequency, carriers of CMV plus the relevant HLA were identified. Within the response measured ex vivo, HLA-C-restricted CMV-specific TCR beta clonotypes were dominant.

Sequencing was done on a sample of PBMCs. The V call is TRBV7-2, the J call TRBJ2-1, with 10 bases identical to TRBD1. This receptor was taken from a human donor in good health (CMV status not recorded). Some clones in this sample may be carry-over from other donors' samples. In nucleotides, the CDR3 is TGTGCCAGCAGCGAAGCGGGACAGGGGTGGAATGAGCAGTTCTTC. Its translation is CASSEAGQGWNEQFF.